The 17 T cell receptor beta chains reported below all come from one sample, sequenced in a study of Graves' ophthalmopathy and Graves' hyperthyroidism. RNA transcripts served as template for amplifying TCR beta CDR3 sequences. Investigators did first-round RT-PCR with HTBI primers, then second-round multiplex PCR. TCRdb independently ran MiXCR on the multiplex PCR reads; one entry per CDR3 protein. The sample holds just over 600,000 distinct CDR3 sequences, over 20% seen once. Input material: peripheral blood. All receptors come from a young woman with stable Graves' hyperthyroidism. Some clones in this sample may be carry-over from other donors' samples.

This clonotype came up many times. The V call is TRBV12-3 or TRBV12-4, the J call TRBJ1-2; tentative D call: TRBD1 (6 bases). V was cut by 1 base and J by 11 bases, with 14 bases left in between. The CDR3 has 13 residues. The CDR3: CASSLGDMGSYTF. CDR3 nucleotide sequence: TGTGCCAGCAGTTTAGGGGACATGGGGAGTTACACCTTC.

This clonotype showed up just once. This chain links TRBV6-5 with TRBJ2-7; D is unclear. Germline V lookup: CDR1 MNHEY, CDR2 SVGAGI. The CDR3 runs 16 residues. Trimming took 2 bases from V and 2 from J, leaving 16 bases between them. The CDR3 loop is CASSYHLEDPTYEQYF. In DNA, the CDR3 is TGTGCCAGCAGTTACCATCTTGAGGATCCTACCTACGAGCAGTACTTC.

Many counts were recorded for this clonotype. The chain links TRBV18 to TRBJ2-5; TRBD2 is a possible D gene (6 bases). Between the trimmed V and J ends, which lost 2 bases and 5 bases, there was a span of 9 bases. CDR3 length equals 13 residues. The V gene's germline CDR1 is KGHSH and CDR2 LQKENI. CDR3 protein: CASSPTGVETQYF. The CDR3 region has the DNA TGTGCCAGCTCACCAACGGGGGTGGAGACCCAGTACTTC.

This clonotype was found many times. Because the CDR3's place on the DNA is in doubt, the DNA is left out and the CDR3 is given as listed by TCRdb. This rearrangement joins TRBV5-5 to TRBJ2-2. The germline CDR1 and CDR2 sequences are SGHKS and YYEKEE (reference sequence). Ends included, the CDR3 has 12 residues. The CDR3 loop is CASSFGAGELFF.

This clonotype occurred many times. The chain joins TRBV27 to TRBJ2-7; D might be TRBD1 (6 bases). This CDR3 contains 15 residues. Germline CDR1 is MNHEY and CDR2 is SMNVEV (reference sequence). Trimming left V 2 bases short and J 0 bases short, with 11 bases between. The CDR3 region is CASSLVQGSSYEQYF. DNA for the CDR3: TGTGCCAGCAGTTTAGTTCAGGGGAGCTCCTACGAGCAGTACTTC.

Comment on this clonotype: This may stem from a read error, because a much larger clone lies one nucleotide away. The DNA is left out, because the CDR3 cannot be placed on it with certainty; the CDR3 is given as TCRdb lists it. The chain links TRBV29-1 to TRBJ1-3. Ends included, the CDR3 has 12 residues. Germline assignment: CDR1 SQVTM and CDR2 ANQGSEA. CDR3 loop: CSVVASGNTIDF.

This clonotype appeared many times. This chain connects TRBV5-4 to TRBJ2-5; 8 bases align to TRBD1. Germline V gene data show CDR1 as SGHNT and CDR2 as YYREEE (reference sequence). The CDR3 totals 13 residues. V gave up 0 bases and J gave up 7 bases; unmatched junction bases: 2. CDR3 sequence (DNA): TGTGCCAGCAGCTTGGAGCAGGGGGCGACCCAGTACTTC. Its translation is CASSLEQGATQYF.

This clonotype was counted many times. This sequence joins TRBV7-2 and TRBJ1-2, with D hard to call. CDR3 size: 14 residues. Germline loops: CDR1 SGHTA, CDR2 FQGNSA. Trimming removed 1 base at V and 1 base at J, with 7 bases between. CDR3 bases: TGTGCCAGCAGCTTAGTCGTCAGTAACTATGGCTACACCTTC. This codes for CASSLVVSNYGYTF. Variable domain in full (rest from reference TRBV7-2 and TRBJ1-2): GAGVSQSPSNKVTEKGKDVELRCDPISGHTALYWYRQSLGQGLEFLIYFQGNSAPDKSGLPSDRFSAERTGGSVSTLTIQRTQQEDSAVYLCASSLVVSNYGYTFGSGTRLTVV.

This clonotype was detected many times. The chain recombines TRBV27 with TRBJ1-2; D remains unclear. The ends were cut back, 5 bases at V and 3 bases at J, with 10 bases in the middle. Germline V gives CDR1 MNHEY, CDR2 SMNVEV (reference sequence). The CDR3 totals 13 residues. The DNA of the CDR3 is TGTGCCAGCAGTACTGGGAGGTACTATGGCTACACCTTC. Its protein is CASSTGRYYGYTF.

This clonotype was counted a few times. This sequence may be a read error, since a much larger clone differs from it by one base. The chain uses TRBV24-1 and TRBJ2-4; D unresolved. Germline assignment: CDR1 KGHDR and CDR2 SFDVKD. CDR3 length equals 17 residues. V gave up 1 base and J gave up 7 bases, with 19 bases separating them. CDR3 sequence (DNA): TGTGCCACCAGTGATTTTCTTTCGCCCGAGTTGGGGAACATTCAGTACTTC. Translated, it gives CATSDFLSPELGNIQYF.

At least ten counts were recorded for this clonotype. CDR3 DNA sequence: TGCAGTGCTAGACAGGCGAACACCGGGGAGCTGTTTTTT. Protein: CSARQANTGELFF. The genes are TRBV20-1 and TRBJ2-2, with D unresolved. Germline V gene sequence: CDR1 DFQATT, CDR2 SNEGSKA (reference sequence). The CDR3 totals 13 residues. Trimming stripped 2 bases from V and 0 bases from J, with 4 bases between.

This clonotype showed up many times. V gene TRBV9 combines with J gene TRBJ1-6; 8 nucleotides line up with TRBD1. J was trimmed by 7 bases and V by 4 bases; bases with no gene match: 7. The CDR3 has 15 amino acids. Germline lookup yields CDR1 SGDLS and CDR2 YYNGEE. In DNA form, the CDR3 reads TGTGCCAGCAGCCTGCAAGGACAGGGAAATTCACCCCTCCACTTT. It codes for CASSLQGQGNSPLHF.

Concerning this clonotype: This may be a read error: a much more frequent sequence differs by one nucleotide. This chain connects TRBV7-2 to TRBJ2-7, with 10 nucleotides matching TRBD1. CDR1 and CDR2 from the germline V gene are SGHTA and FQGNSA. This CDR3 comprises 14 residues. DNA of the CDR3: TGTGTCAGCAGCCCCAGGACAGGGGGCTACGAGCAGTACTTC. Translating gives CVSSPRTGGYEQYF. The full variable domain, in which reference TRBV7-2 and TRBJ2-7 provide the parts outside the CDR3, is GAGVSQSPSNKVTEKGKDVELRCDPISGHTALYWYRQSLGQGLEFLIYFQGNSAPDKSGLPSDRFSAERTGGSVSTLTIQRTQQEDSAVYLCVSSPRTGGYEQYFGPGTRLTVT.

The rearrangement joins TRBV28 to TRBJ1-2; D may be TRBD1 (5 bases). The CDR3 totals 13 residues. The V gene lost 4 bases and the J gene lost 4 bases, with 10 bases spanning the gap. Germline CDR1 reads MDHEN; CDR2 reads SYDVKM. The CDR3 is CASSSAGSYGYTF. DNA of the CDR3: TGTGCCAGCAGTTCTGCAGGGAGCTATGGCTACACCTTC.

This clonotype appeared many times. The genes are TRBV2 and TRBJ2-7; either TRBD1 or TRBD2 may fit D (5 bases each). V was cut by 2 bases and J by 1 base, with 12 bases left in between. Germline loops: CDR1 SNHLY, CDR2 FYNNEI. The CDR3 runs 15 residues. The CDR3 coding sequence is TGTGCCAGCAGTGAAAGAGGGGACGGTTCCTACGAGCAGTACTTC. Translation: CASSERGDGSYEQYF.

This clonotype was recorded many times. The V call is TRBV28, the J call TRBJ1-2, with 8 nucleotides matching TRBD1. Germline V gene lookup returns CDR1 MDHEN and CDR2 SYDVKM. The CDR3 is made up of 13 amino acids. Trimming cost V 5 bases and J 7 bases; bases outside gene matches: 6. The CDR3 spells CASSTQGAGGYTF. In DNA, the CDR3 is TGTGCCAGCAGTACCCAGGGGGCAGGTGGCTACACCTTC.

The rearrangement links TRBV15 to TRBJ2-7, with D tentatively TRBD2 (5 bases). CDR1 is LNHNV, CDR2 YYDKDF, per germline (reference sequence). The CDR3 has 15 amino acids. Trimming left V 0 bases short and J 4 bases short, with 13 bases between. The CDR3 coding sequence is TGTGCCACCAGCAGAGATCGGGGAGTGGGTTACGAGCAGTACTTC. Its translation is CATSRDRGVGYEQYF. Full variable domain (outside the CDR3, taken from reference TRBV15 and TRBJ2-7): DAMVIQNPRYQVTQFGKPVTLSCSQTLNHNVMYWYQQKSSQAPKLLFHYYDKDFNNEADTPDNFQSRRPNTSFCFLDIRSPGLGDTAMYLCATSRDRGVGYEQYFGPGTRLTVT.